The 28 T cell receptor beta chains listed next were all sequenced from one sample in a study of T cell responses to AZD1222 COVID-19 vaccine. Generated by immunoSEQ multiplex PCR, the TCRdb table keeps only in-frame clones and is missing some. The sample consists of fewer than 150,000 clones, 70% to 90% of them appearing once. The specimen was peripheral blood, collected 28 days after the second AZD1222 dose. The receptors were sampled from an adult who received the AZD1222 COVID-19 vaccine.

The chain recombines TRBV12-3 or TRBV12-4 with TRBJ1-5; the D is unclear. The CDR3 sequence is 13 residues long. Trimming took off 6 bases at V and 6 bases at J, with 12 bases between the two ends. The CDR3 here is CASSVIAGQPQHF. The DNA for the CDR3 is TGTGCCAGCAGCGTAATAGCGGGTCAGCCCCAGCATTTT.

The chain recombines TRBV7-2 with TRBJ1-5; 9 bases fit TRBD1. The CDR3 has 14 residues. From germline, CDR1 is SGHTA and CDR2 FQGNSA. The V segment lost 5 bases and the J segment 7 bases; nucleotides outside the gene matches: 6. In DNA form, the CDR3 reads TGTGCCAGCAGCGAACAGGGGGCGCAACAGCCCCAGCATTTT. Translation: CASSEQGAQQPQHF.

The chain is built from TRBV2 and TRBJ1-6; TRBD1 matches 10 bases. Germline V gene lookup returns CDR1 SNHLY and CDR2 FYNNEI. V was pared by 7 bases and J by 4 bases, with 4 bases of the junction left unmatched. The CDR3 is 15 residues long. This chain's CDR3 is CASNLGQGYNSPLHF. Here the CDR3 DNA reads TGTGCCAGCAACCTGGGACAGGGGTATAATTCACCCCTCCACTTT. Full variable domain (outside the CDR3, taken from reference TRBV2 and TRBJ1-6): EPEVTQTPSHQVTQMGQEVILRCVPISNHLYFYWYRQILGQKVEFLVSFYNNEISEKSEIFDDQFSVERPDGSNFTLKIRSTKLEDSAMYFCASNLGQGYNSPLHFGNGTRLTVT.

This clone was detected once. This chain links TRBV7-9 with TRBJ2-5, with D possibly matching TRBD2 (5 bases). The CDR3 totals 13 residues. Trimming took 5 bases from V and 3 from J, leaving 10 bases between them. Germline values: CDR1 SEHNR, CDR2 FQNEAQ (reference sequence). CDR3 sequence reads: CASSQSGEETQYF. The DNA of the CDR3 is TGTGCCAGCAGCCAGAGCGGAGAAGAGACCCAGTACTTC.

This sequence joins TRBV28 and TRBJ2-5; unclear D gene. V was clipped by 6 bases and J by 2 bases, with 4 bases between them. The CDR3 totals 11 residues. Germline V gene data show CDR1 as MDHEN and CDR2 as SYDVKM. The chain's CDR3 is CASRAQETQYF. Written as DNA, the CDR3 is TGTGCCAGCAGGGCGCAAGAGACCCAGTACTTC.

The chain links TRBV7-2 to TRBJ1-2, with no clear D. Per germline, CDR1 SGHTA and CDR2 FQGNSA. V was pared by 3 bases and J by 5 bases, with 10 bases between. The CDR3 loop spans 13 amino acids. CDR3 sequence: CASSLETVYGYTF. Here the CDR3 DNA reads TGTGCCAGCAGCTTGGAGACGGTATATGGCTACACCTTC.

The CDR3 sequence is CASSFGTGGMNTEAFF. The DNA of the CDR3 is TGTGCCAGCAGCTTTGGGACAGGGGGAATGAACACTGAAGCTTTCTTT. V is TRBV5-6 and J is TRBJ1-1; 11 positions agree with TRBD1. Trimming took 2 bases from V and 0 from J; bases not matched to a gene: 3. Germline V CDR1 and CDR2: SGHDT, YYEEEE. The CDR3 has 16 residues.

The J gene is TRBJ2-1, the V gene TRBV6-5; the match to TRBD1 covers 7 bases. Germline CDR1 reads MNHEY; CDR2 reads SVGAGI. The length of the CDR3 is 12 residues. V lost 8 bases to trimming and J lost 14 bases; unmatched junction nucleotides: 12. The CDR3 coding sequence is TGTGCCAGCTCAATAGCGACAGGGAGAGAGTTCTTC. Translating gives CASSIATGREFF.

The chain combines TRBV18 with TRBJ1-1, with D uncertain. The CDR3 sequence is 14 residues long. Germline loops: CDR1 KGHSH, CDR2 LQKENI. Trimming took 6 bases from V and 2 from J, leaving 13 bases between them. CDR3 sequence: CASSLDIFNTEAFF. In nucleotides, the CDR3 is TGTGCCAGCTCCCTTGACATATTTAACACTGAAGCTTTCTTT.

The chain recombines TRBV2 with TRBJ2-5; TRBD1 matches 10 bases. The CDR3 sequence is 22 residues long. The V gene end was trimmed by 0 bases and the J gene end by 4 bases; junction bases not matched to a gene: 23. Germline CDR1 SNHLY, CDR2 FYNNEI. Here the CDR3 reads CASSEAKGQGYLAGEAGETQYF. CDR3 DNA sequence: TGTGCCAGCAGTGAAGCGAAGGGACAGGGGTATCTGGCGGGGGAGGCGGGAGAGACCCAGTACTTC.

In nucleotides, the CDR3 is TGTGCCAGCAGCCAAGCCACTAGCGGGGGTGGGGCAGATACGCAGTATTTT. Its translation is CASSQATSGGGADTQYF. This chain joins TRBV4-2 and TRBJ2-3; the match to TRBD2 covers 11 bases. The germline V gene has CDR1 LGHNA and CDR2 YNFKEQ. V lost 1 base, J lost 4 bases, and 7 bases stayed unmatched. The CDR3 is made up of 17 amino acids.

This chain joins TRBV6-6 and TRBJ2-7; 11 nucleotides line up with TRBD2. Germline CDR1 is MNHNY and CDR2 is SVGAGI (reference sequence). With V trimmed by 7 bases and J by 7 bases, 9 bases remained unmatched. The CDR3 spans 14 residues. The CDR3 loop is CASTHTLAGVEQYF. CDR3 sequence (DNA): TGTGCCAGCACTCACACACTAGCGGGAGTTGAGCAGTACTTC.

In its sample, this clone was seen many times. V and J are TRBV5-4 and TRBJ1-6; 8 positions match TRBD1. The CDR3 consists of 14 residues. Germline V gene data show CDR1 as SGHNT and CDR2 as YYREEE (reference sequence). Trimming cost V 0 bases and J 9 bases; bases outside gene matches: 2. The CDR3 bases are TGTGCCAGCAGCTTGGGGACAGGGCCTTCACCCCTCCACTTT. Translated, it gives CASSLGTGPSPLHF. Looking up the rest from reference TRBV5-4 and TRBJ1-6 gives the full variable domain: ETGVTQSPTHLIKTRGQQVTLRCSSQSGHNTVSWYQQALGQGPQFIFQYYREEENGRGNFPPRFSGLQFPNYSSELNVNALELDDSALYLCASSLGTGPSPLHFGNGTRLTVT.

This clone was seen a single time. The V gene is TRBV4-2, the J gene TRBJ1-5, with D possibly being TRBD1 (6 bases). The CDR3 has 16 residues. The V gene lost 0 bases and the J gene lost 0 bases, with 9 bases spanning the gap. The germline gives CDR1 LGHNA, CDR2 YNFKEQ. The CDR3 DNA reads TGTGCCAGCAGCCAAGAAGGGGGTCATAGCAATCAGCCCCAGCATTTT. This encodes CASSQEGGHSNQPQHF.

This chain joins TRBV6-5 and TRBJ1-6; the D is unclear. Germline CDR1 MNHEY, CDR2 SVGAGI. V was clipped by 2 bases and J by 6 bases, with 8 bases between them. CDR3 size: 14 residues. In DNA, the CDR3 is TGTGCCAGCAGTTACGACTGGATTAATTCACCCCTCCACTTT. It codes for CASSYDWINSPLHF.

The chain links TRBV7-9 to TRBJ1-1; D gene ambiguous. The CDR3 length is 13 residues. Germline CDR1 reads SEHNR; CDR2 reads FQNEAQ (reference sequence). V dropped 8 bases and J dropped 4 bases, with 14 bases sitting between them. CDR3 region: CASRVPASTEAFF. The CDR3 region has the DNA TGTGCCAGCCGGGTCCCGGCCTCCACTGAAGCTTTCTTT.

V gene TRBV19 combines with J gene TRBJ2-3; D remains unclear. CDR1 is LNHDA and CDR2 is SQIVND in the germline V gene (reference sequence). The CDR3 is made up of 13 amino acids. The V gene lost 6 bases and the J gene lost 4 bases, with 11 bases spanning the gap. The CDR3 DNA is TGTGCCAGTAGCGTGCTAGAGGCAGATACGCAGTATTTT. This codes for CASSVLEADTQYF. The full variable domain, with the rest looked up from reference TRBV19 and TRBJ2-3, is DGGITQSPKYLFRKEGQNVTLSCEQNLNHDAMYWYRQDPGQGLRLIYYSQIVNDFQKGDIAEGYSVSREKKESFPLTVTSAQKNPTAFYLCASSVLEADTQYFGPGTRLTVL.

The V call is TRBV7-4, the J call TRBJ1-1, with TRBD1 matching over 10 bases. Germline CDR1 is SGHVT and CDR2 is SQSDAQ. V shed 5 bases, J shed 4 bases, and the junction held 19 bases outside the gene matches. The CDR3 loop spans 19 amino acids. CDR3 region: CASSLTRDRGLLRVTEAFF. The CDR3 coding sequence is TGTGCCAGCAGCCTAACCCGGGACAGGGGATTATTACGGGTCACTGAAGCTTTCTTT.

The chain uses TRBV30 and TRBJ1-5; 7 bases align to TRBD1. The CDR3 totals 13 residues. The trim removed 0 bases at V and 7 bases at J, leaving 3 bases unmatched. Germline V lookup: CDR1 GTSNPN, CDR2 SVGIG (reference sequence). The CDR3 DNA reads TGTGCCTGGAGTGTTAACAGGGGACAGCCCCAGCATTTT. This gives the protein CAWSVNRGQPQHF. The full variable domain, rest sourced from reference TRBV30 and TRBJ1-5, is SQTIHQWPATLVQPVGSPLSLECTVEGTSNPNLYWYRQAAGRGLQLLFYSVGIGQISSEVPQNLSASRPQDRQFILSSKKLLLSDSGFYLCAWSVNRGQPQHFGDGTRLSIL.

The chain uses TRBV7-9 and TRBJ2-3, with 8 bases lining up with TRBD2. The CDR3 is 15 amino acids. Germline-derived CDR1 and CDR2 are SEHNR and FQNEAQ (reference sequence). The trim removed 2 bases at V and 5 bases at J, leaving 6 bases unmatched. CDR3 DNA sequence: TGTGCCAGCAGCTTAATGGGTAGCGGGGAAGATACGCAGTATTTT. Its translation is CASSLMGSGEDTQYF.

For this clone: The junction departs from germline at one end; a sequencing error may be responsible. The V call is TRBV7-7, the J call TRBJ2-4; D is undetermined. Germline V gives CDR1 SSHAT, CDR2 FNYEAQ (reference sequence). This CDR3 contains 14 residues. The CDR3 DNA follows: TGTGCTAGCAGCTTAAGGATCCCCAAAAACATTCAGTACTTC. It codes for CASSLRIPKNIQYF.

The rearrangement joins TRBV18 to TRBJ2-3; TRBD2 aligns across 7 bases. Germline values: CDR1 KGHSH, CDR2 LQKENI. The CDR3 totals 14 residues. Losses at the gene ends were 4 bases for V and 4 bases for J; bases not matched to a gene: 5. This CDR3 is CASSRGSGADTQYF. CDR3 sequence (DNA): TGTGCCAGCTCACGCGGGAGCGGCGCAGATACGCAGTATTTT.

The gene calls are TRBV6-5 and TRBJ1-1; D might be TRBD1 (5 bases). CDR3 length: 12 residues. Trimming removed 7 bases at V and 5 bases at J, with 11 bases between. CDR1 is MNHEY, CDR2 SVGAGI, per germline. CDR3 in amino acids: CASTIGGTEAFF. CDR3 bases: TGTGCCAGCACCATCGGGGGGACTGAAGCTTTCTTT.

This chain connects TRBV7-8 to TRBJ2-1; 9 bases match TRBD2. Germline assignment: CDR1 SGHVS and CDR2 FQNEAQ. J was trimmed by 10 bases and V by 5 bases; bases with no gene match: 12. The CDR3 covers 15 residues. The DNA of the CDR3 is TGTGCCAGCAGCCCAGACCCGGGACTAGCAGGAGAGCAGTTCTTC. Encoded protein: CASSPDPGLAGEQFF.

The CDR3 is CASSYSSAGANYGYTF. Written as DNA, the CDR3 is TGTGCCAGCAGTTATTCTTCGGCAGGGGCAAACTATGGCTACACCTTC. The chain couples TRBV6-5 to TRBJ1-2; TRBD1 is a possible D gene (6 bases). CDR1 MNHEY and CDR2 SVGAGI come from the germline V gene. This CDR3 region has 16 residues. Trimming stripped 3 bases from V and 2 bases from J, with 16 bases between.

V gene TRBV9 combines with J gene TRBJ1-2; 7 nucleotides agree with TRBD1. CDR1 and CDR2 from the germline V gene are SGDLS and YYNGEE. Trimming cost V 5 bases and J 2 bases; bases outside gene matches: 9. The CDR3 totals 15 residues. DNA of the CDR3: TGTGCCAGCAGATGGTCGCAGGGGGGGAACTATGGCTACACCTTC. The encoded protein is CASRWSQGGNYGYTF.

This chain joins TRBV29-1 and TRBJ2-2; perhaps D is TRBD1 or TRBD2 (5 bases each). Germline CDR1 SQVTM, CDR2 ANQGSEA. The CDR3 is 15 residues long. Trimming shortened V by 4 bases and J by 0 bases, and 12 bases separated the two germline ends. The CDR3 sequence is CSVGWDVANTGELFF. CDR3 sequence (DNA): TGCAGCGTTGGGTGGGACGTCGCGAACACCGGGGAGCTGTTTTTT.

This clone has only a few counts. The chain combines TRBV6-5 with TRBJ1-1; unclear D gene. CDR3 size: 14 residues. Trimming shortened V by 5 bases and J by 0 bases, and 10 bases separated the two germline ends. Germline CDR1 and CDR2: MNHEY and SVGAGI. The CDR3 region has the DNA TGTGCCAGCAGTCCCACGGGTATGAACACTGAAGCTTTCTTT. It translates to CASSPTGMNTEAFF.